These 14 T cell receptor beta chains came from one sample sequenced in a study of immune heterogeneity within non-small cell lung tumors. In a multiplex PCR, 32 V and 13 J primers amplified TCR beta CDR3. One entry per CDR3 protein results from TCRdb running MiXCR on the multiplex PCR reads. The repertoire holds tens of thousands of distinct CDR3 sequences, with around 28% as singletons. The template consisted of bulk tumor genomic DNA, with about 600 ng used per sample. While surgery was under way, several biopsies spaced far apart were taken per primary tumor. Patients underwent curative surgery for untreated, newly diagnosed non-small cell lung cancer. The sequenced sample consisted of lung tumor tissue. The source is a man aged 35 to 55 with non-small cell lung cancer.

This clonotype occurred once. The chain carries TRBV7-3 and TRBJ2-3; D remains unclear. This CDR3 contains 13 residues. The germline V gene encodes CDR1 SGHTA and CDR2 FQGTGA. Trimming shortened V by 2 bases and J by 7 bases, and 10 bases separated the two germline ends. In nucleotides, the CDR3 is TGTGCCAGCAGCTTAGTTTTCTCATATACGCAGTATTTT. As protein: CASSLVFSYTQYF.

This chain connects TRBV4-2 to TRBJ1-1, with no clear D. The CDR3 totals 13 residues. Germline-derived CDR1 and CDR2 are LGHNA and YNFKEQ. The V gene lost 0 bases and the J gene lost 6 bases, with 8 bases spanning the gap. The CDR3 DNA is TGTGCCAGCAGCCAAGAATACGGGGCTGAAGCTTTCTTT. Translated, it gives CASSQEYGAEAFF.

This clonotype appeared many times. CDR3 residues: CASRSIRLAGNTDTQYF. The CDR3 DNA reads as TGTGCCAGCAGGTCCATCCGACTAGCGGGAAACACAGATACGCAGTATTTT. This chain connects TRBV27 to TRBJ2-3; 11 bases are a match to TRBD2. Losses at the gene ends were 6 bases for V and 2 bases for J; bases not matched to a gene: 10. Germline V gene sequence: CDR1 MNHEY, CDR2 SMNVEV (reference sequence). The CDR3 spans 17 residues.

With respect to this clonotype: A read error may explain this, as a much larger clone is one base away. The genes are TRBV28 and TRBJ1-4, with a weak D call TRBD1 (5 bases). This CDR3 comprises 18 residues. CDR1 and CDR2 from the germline V gene are MDHEN and SYDVKM. CDR3: CANSLWAFETDNGEKLFF. The CDR3 nucleotides are TGTGCCAACAGTTTATGGGCCTTTGAGACAGACAACGGGGAAAAACTGTTTTTT.

As concerns this clonotype: Given a much more abundant clone one base away, this may be a read error. The J gene is TRBJ1-1, the V gene TRBV30, with a tentative D call TRBD1 (6 bases). The CDR3 contains 13 residues. CDR1 and CDR2 from the germline V gene are GTSNPN and SVGIG (reference sequence). DNA of the CDR3: TGTGCCTGGAGCAAGGGGGGGAACACTGAATCTTTCTTT. Its translation is CAWSKGGNTESFF.

This rearrangement joins TRBV3-1 to TRBJ2-1, with TRBD2 matching 9 bases. V shed 5 bases and J 0 bases; nucleotides not matched to a gene: 2. Germline V gene data show CDR1 as LGHDT and CDR2 as YNNKEL (reference sequence). This CDR3 contains 15 residues. In DNA form, the CDR3 reads TGTGCCAGCAGCTATAGCGGGAGCTCCTACAATGAGCAGTTCTTC. Residues: CASSYSGSSYNEQFF.

The chain recombines TRBV9 with TRBJ1-6, with D possibly being TRBD1 (6 bases). Trimming stripped 3 bases from V and 6 bases from J, with 16 bases between. The CDR3 consists of 16 residues. Germline CDR1 is SGDLS and CDR2 is YYNGEE. In nucleotides, the CDR3 is TGTGCCAGCAGCGGGCGAAAGGGGGGGGGTAATTCACCCCTCCACTTT. As protein: CASSGRKGGGNSPLHF. The whole variable domain, filled in from reference TRBV9 and TRBJ1-6, reads DSGVTQTPKHLITATGQRVTLRCSPRSGDLSVYWYQQSLDQGLQFLIQYYNGEERAKGNILERFSAQQFPDLHSELNLSSLELGDSALYFCASSGRKGGGNSPLHFGNGTRLTVT.

The chain combines TRBV24-1 with TRBJ2-1, with 9 bases lining up with TRBD1. The V gene's germline CDR1 is KGHDR and CDR2 SFDVKD. The V gene end was trimmed by 12 bases and the J gene end by 5 bases; junction bases not matched to a gene: 10. There are 14 residues in the CDR3. The CDR3 DNA reads TGTGCCTCCCGCGAGACAGGGGGAAACAATGAGCAGTTCTTC. Amino acid sequence: CASRETGGNNEQFF.

This clonotype was counted at least ten times. The gene calls are TRBV19 and TRBJ2-1; TRBD2 aligns across 10 bases. The germline CDR1 and CDR2 sequences are LNHDA and SQIVND (reference sequence). This CDR3 is built from 19 residues. The ends lost 5 bases at V and 6 bases at J; junction bases unmatched: 19. CDR3 nucleotides: TGTGCCAGTAGTCCCCGGACTAGCGGTTCCCGGGGGACCATCAATGAGCAGTTCTTC. Amino acid sequence: CASSPRTSGSRGTINEQFF.

This clonotype ranks as medium-sized. The chain employs TRBV6-1 and TRBJ2-1; D is undetermined. The CDR3 loop spans 11 amino acids. CDR1 and CDR2 (germline): MNHNS, SASEGT. V lost 4 bases and J 10 bases, leaving 8 bases between the germline ends. CDR3 nucleotides: TGTGCCAGCAGTGGCCCTAGAGAGCAGTTCTTC. Its protein is CASSGPREQFF.

Ten or more counts support this clonotype. The chain employs TRBV20-1 and TRBJ2-7; D is perhaps TRBD1 or TRBD2 (5 bases each). V dropped 1 base and J dropped 7 bases, with 11 bases sitting between them. Germline V CDR1 and CDR2: DFQATT, SNEGSKA (reference sequence). CDR3 length equals 12 residues. DNA for the CDR3: TGCAGTGCTAGAGGTGGGACGGGGGAGCAGTACTTC. Protein: CSARGGTGEQYF.

The V call is TRBV25-1, the J call TRBJ1-1; no clear D. The CDR3 contains 11 residues. V was cut by 7 bases and J by 1 base, with 4 bases left in between. CDR1 and CDR2 from the germline V gene are MGHDK and SYGVNS. CDR3 DNA sequence: TGTGCCAGCAAGGAGAACACTGAAGCTTTCTTT. Its translation is CASKENTEAFF.

Notes on this clonotype: At one end the junction does not follow the germline gene, possibly because of a read error. The chain employs TRBV19 and TRBJ2-1; D gene ambiguous. The CDR3 covers 15 residues. In germline, CDR1 is LNHDA, CDR2 SQIVND (reference sequence). The CDR3 sequence: CPSSIGTGVYNEQFF. The CDR3 DNA reads TGTCCCAGTAGTATTGGAACTGGGGTCTACAATGAGCAGTTCTTC.

Details on this clonotype: A read error may account for a junction end that differs from germline. This rearrangement joins TRBV7-2 to TRBJ2-2; a possible D gene is TRBD2 (6 bases). Germline values: CDR1 SGHTA, CDR2 FQGNSA. The CDR3 consists of 14 residues. The CDR3 DNA reads TGTGCCAGCAGCTTAGCGCTAGCGACCGGGGTGCTGTTTTTT. Translating gives CASSLALATGVLFF.